Following are 14 T cell receptor beta chains from one sample sequenced in a study of T-cell reconstitution after alpha-beta-depleted transplantation in children. For TCRbeta, the library was prepared with unique molecular identifiers. MiXCR, run by TCRdb on the PCR reads, gives a single entry per CDR3 protein. The sample holds 29,000 or so distinct CDR3 sequences; over 5% are singletons and the top ten take around 7%. The sample here was PBMCs, mostly from graft donor cells, taken 180 days after TCRalphabeta/CD19-depleted stem cell transplant. The source of these receptors is a male patient younger than 18 who had a stem cell transplant for acute myeloid leukemia, so the T cells may come from the graft donor.

Ten or more counts support this clonotype. V and J are TRBV7-2 and TRBJ2-3; TRBD2 agrees at 11 bases. V dropped 2 bases and J dropped 6; count of bases not matched to a gene: 10. CDR3 length: 17 residues. Germline V CDR1 and CDR2: SGHTA, FQGNSA. CDR3 amino acids: CASSLSLAGAVVDTQYF. As DNA, the CDR3 is TGTGCCAGCAGCTTATCACTAGCGGGAGCGGTTGTGGATACGCAGTATTTT.

This clonotype was picked up many times. The chain links TRBV20-1 to TRBJ2-3; D is perhaps TRBD1 or TRBD2 (5 bases each). The germline gives CDR1 DFQATT, CDR2 SNEGSKA (reference sequence). The V end lost 0 bases, the J end lost 3 bases, and 13 bases lay between the germline ends. CDR3 size: 15 residues. The CDR3 bases are TGCAGTGCTAGAGATCTGGGGTGGGGGACAGATACGCAGTATTTT. It encodes CSARDLGWGTDTQYF.

This clonotype is labeled medium-sized (0.01 to 0.1%). This chain links TRBV6-2 or TRBV6-3 with TRBJ2-2, with D perhaps matching TRBD1 (5 bases). Trimming pared 6 bases from V and 4 bases from J, leaving 21 bases between. The CDR3 has 17 amino acids. Germline values: CDR1 MNHEY, CDR2 SVGEGT. CDR3 sequence: CASRTPGPGMGTGELFF. The CDR3 region has the DNA TGTGCCAGCAGAACTCCTGGGCCAGGGATGGGCACCGGGGAGCTGTTTTTT.

This clonotype appeared many times. The gene calls are TRBV12-3 or TRBV12-4 and TRBJ1-1, with D perhaps TRBD1 (5 bases). V lost 0 bases and J lost 1, with 6 bases in between. This CDR3 is built from 14 residues. The CDR3 loop is CASSLATANTEAFF. The CDR3 region has the DNA TGTGCCAGCAGTTTAGCGACAGCGAACACTGAAGCTTTCTTT.

This clonotype was counted many times. The CDR3 is CSASRSRPSGHNEQFF. DNA of the CDR3: TGCAGTGCTAGCCGTAGTCGGCCTAGCGGACACAATGAGCAGTTCTTC. This chain links TRBV20-1 with TRBJ2-1, with 7 bases lining up with TRBD2. The CDR3 covers 16 residues. CDR1 is DFQATT, CDR2 SNEGSKA, per germline (reference sequence). J gave up 5 bases and V 3 bases, and 13 bases lay outside the gene matches.

This clonotype was picked up many times. V gene TRBV9 combines with J gene TRBJ2-1; possible D gene TRBD2, 5 bases. The germline CDR1 and CDR2 sequences are SGDLS and YYNGEE. The CDR3 extends over 13 amino acids. V lost 4 bases, J lost 7 bases, and 12 bases lay in between. CDR3 residues: CASSIATGNEQFF. In DNA form, the CDR3 reads TGTGCCAGCAGCATCGCTACGGGGAATGAGCAGTTCTTC.

The table lists this clonotype with many counts. The chain has TRBV29-1 and TRBJ2-5, with TRBD2 identical over 10 bases. Germline V gene sequence: CDR1 SQVTM, CDR2 ANQGSEA. V lost 5 bases and J lost 4; bases outside the gene matches: 7. CDR3 length equals 14 residues. In DNA form, the CDR3 reads TGCAGCGTTCAGCTAGCGGGAGCGGTAGAGACCCAGTACTTC. Translation gives CSVQLAGAVETQYF.

This clonotype occurred many times. CDR3 protein: CASREPGLTYEQYF. Written as DNA, the CDR3 is TGTGCCAGCAGGGAACCGGGACTAACCTACGAGCAGTACTTC. This chain uses TRBV25-1 with TRBJ2-7; 7 nucleotides align to TRBD2. Germline CDR1 is MGHDK and CDR2 is SYGVNS. V lost 6 bases, J lost 2 bases, and 7 bases stayed unmatched. The CDR3 totals 14 residues.

This clonotype was observed at least ten times. This CDR3 is CASGLGLHRELFF. The CDR3 DNA follows: TGTGCTAGTGGTTTGGGACTCCACCGGGAGCTGTTTTTT. The chain joins TRBV12-5 to TRBJ2-2; D remains ambiguous. The CDR3 is 13 residues long. CDR1 and CDR2 (germline): LGHNT, FRNRAP. V was clipped by 1 base and J by 9 bases, with 9 bases between them. The whole variable domain, remainder taken from reference TRBV12-5 and TRBJ2-2, is DARVTQTPRHKVTEMGQEVTMRCQPILGHNTVFWYRQTMMQGLELLAYFRNRAPLDDSGMPKDRFSAEMPDATLATLKIQPSEPRDSAVYFCASGLGLHRELFFGEGSRLTVL.

This clonotype was seen repeatedly, ten times or more. This chain links TRBV6-4 with TRBJ2-3; D is unclear. The germline V gene encodes CDR1 MRHNA and CDR2 SNTAGT. Trimming shortened V by 0 bases and J by 4 bases, and 17 bases separated the two germline ends. This CDR3 comprises 17 residues. CDR3 sequence: CASSDSKGTSRADTQYF. CDR3 DNA: TGTGCCAGCAGTGACTCGAAGGGAACTTCAAGGGCAGATACGCAGTATTTT.

This clonotype was picked up many times. The V gene is TRBV7-9, the J gene TRBJ1-5; no clear D gene. The V end was cut by 1 base, the J end by 7 bases, with 14 bases between. From germline, CDR1 is SEHNR and CDR2 FQNEAQ (reference sequence). This CDR3 comprises 15 residues. The CDR3 DNA follows: TGTGCCAGCAGCTTAGAGGCCAACCCGTGGCAGCCCCAGCATTTT. It encodes CASSLEANPWQPQHF. The variable domain in full, with the rest retrieved from reference TRBV7-9 and TRBJ1-5, is DTGVSQNPRHKITKRGQNVTFRCDPISEHNRLYWYRQTLGQGPEFLTYFQNEAQLEKSRLLSDRFSAERPKGSFSTLEIQRTEQGDSAMYLCASSLEANPWQPQHFGDGTRLSIL.

V gene TRBV6-1 combines with J gene TRBJ2-2; D is uncertain. Trimming cost V 5 bases and J 7 bases, with 14 bases left between them. In germline, CDR1 is MNHNS, CDR2 SASEGT. This CDR3 spans 14 amino acids. The CDR3 bases are TGTGCCAGCAGTCTGGAGCGTAGGATCGGGGAGCTGTTTTTT. This gives the protein CASSLERRIGELFF.

The chain is built from TRBV6-2 or TRBV6-3 and TRBJ2-7, with D tentatively TRBD1 (5 bases). This CDR3 has 14 residues. Trimming cost V 2 bases and J 2 bases, with 10 bases left between them. CDR1 and CDR2 (germline): MNHEY, SVGEGT. This chain's CDR3 is CASSYTADTYEQYF. CDR3 in DNA: TGTGCCAGCAGTTACACGGCGGACACCTACGAGCAGTACTTC.

By frequency in the sample, this clonotype is medium-sized (0.01 to 0.1%). The rearrangement uses TRBV4-3 and TRBJ2-3; the D gene could be TRBD1 or TRBD2 (5 bases each). Trimming removed 1 base from V and 3 bases from J, with 14 bases in between. Germline values: CDR1 LGHNA, CDR2 YSLEER. This CDR3 has 16 residues. The CDR3 sequence is CASSQGSGPWTDTQYF. The DNA for the CDR3 is TGCGCCAGCAGCCAAGGTTCGGGACCTTGGACAGATACGCAGTATTTT.